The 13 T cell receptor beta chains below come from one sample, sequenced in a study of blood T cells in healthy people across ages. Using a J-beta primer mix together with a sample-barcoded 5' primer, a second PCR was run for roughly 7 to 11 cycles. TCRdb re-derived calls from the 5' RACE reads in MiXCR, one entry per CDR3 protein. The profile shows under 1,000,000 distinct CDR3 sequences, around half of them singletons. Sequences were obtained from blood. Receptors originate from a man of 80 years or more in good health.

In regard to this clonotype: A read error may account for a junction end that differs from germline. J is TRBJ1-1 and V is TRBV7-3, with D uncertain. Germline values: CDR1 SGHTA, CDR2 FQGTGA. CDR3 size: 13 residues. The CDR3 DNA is TGTGCCAGCTGCTTAGAATTCGGGTCTGAAGCTTTCTTT. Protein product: CASCLEFGSEAFF.

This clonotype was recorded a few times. CDR3 DNA: TGCGCCAGCAGCCCCGGGACAGGAGTTAATAGTTCACCCCTCCACTTT. Protein: CASSPGTGVNSSPLHF. The chain joins TRBV5-1 to TRBJ1-6, with 8 bases aligning to TRBD1. The V gene's germline CDR1 is SGHRS and CDR2 YFSETQ. The J segment lost 9 bases and the V segment lost 4 bases, leaving 12 bases of the junction unmatched. The CDR3 runs to 16 residues.

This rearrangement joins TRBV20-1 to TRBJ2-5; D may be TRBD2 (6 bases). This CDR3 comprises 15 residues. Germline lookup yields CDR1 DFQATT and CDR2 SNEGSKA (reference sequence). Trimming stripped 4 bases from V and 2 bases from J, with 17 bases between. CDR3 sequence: CSAMGGEGIQETQYF. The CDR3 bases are TGCAGTGCTATGGGAGGAGAGGGGATACAAGAGACCCAGTACTTC.

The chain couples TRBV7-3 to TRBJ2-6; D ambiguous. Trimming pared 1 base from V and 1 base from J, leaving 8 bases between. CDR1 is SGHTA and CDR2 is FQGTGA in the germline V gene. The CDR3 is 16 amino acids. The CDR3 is CASSLKPDSGANVLTF. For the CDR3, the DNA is TGTGCCAGCAGCTTAAAGCCGGATTCTGGGGCCAACGTCCTGACTTTC.

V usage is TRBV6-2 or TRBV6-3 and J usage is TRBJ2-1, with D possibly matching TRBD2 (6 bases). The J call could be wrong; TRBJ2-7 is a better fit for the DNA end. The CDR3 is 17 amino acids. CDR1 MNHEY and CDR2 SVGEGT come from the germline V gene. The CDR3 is CASSYLVGTVSYNEQYF. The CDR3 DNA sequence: TGTGCCAGCAGTTACCTCGTTGGGACTGTCTCCTACAATGAGCAGTACTTC.

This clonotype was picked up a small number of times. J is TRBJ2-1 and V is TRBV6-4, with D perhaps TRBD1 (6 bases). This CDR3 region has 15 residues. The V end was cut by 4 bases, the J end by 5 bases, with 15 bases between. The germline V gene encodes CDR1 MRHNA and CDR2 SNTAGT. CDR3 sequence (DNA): TGTGCCAGCAGTGCTTGGCCAGGGGCCAACAATGAGCAGTTCTTC. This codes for CASSAWPGANNEQFF.

The DNA of the CDR3 is TGTGCCATCAGTGCTAGTCATAATCAGCCCCAGCATTTT. This encodes CAISASHNQPQHF. The rearrangement uses TRBV10-3 and TRBJ1-5; D not certain. V dropped 4 bases and J dropped 4 bases, with 8 bases sitting between them. The CDR3 is 13 amino acids. Looked up from germline, CDR1 is ENHRY and CDR2 is SYGVKD.

CDR3 sequence (DNA): TGTGCCATCAGGGCCTCGACAGGGACCTCCTACGAGCAGTACTTC. It encodes CAIRASTGTSYEQYF. The J gene is TRBJ2-7, the V gene TRBV12-3 or TRBV12-4; 7 bases line up with TRBD1. The CDR3 is made up of 15 amino acids. Trimming cost V 10 bases and J 0 bases; bases outside gene matches: 12.

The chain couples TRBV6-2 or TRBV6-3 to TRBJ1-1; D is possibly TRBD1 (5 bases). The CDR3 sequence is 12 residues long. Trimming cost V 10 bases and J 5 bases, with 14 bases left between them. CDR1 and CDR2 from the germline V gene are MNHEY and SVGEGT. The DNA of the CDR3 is TGTGCCACCCGACAGAGGCGGACTGAAGCTTTCTTT. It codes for CATRQRRTEAFF.

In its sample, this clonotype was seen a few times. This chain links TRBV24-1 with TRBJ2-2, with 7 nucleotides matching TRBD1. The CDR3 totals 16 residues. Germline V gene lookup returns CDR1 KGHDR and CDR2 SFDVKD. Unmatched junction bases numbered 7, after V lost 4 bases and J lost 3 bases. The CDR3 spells CATSDPRDRYTGELFF. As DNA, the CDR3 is TGTGCCACCAGTGACCCCCGGGACAGATACACCGGGGAGCTGTTTTTT.

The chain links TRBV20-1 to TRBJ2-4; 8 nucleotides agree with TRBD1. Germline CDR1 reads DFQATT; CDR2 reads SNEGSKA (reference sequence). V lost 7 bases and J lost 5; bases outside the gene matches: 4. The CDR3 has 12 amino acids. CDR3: CSGQGAENIQYF. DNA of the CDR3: TGCAGTGGTCAGGGGGCGGAAAACATTCAGTACTTC.

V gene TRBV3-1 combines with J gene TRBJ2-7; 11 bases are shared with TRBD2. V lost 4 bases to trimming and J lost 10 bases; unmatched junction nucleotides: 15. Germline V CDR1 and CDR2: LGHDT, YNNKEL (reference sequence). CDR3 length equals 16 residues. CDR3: CASSRGRGGLAASQYF. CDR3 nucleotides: TGTGCCAGCAGCCGGGGCAGGGGGGGACTAGCGGCCTCCCAGTACTTC.

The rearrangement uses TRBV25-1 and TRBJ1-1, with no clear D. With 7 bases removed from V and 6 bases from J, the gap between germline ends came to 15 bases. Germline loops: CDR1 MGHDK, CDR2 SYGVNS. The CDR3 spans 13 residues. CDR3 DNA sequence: TGTGCCAGCACCCGAGGCCAGGCCTCTGAAGCTTTCTTT. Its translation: CASTRGQASEAFF.